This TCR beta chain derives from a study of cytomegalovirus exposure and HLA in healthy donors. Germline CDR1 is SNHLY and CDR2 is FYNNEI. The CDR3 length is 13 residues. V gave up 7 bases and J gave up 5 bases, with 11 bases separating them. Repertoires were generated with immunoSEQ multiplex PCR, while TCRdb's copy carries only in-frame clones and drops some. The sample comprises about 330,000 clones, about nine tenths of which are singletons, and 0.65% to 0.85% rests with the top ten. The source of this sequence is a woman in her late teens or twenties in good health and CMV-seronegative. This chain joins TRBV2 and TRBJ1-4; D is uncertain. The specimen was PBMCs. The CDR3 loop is CASMPDSNEKLFF. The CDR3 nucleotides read TGTGCCAGCATGCCCGACTCGAATGAAAAACTGTTTTTT.